Shown below are 18 T cell receptor beta chains from a single sample sequenced in a study of blood T cell repertoires in COVID-19. TCRdb's copy holds only in-frame clones and misses some; the assay was immunoSEQ multiplex PCR. Of 60,000 to 85,000 clones in the sample, more than 75% were seen once. The sequenced material came from peripheral blood. These receptors all stem from a man over 45 with acute or convalescent COVID-19.

DNA for the CDR3: TGTGCCAGCAGTGACTCGACGACAGGGTATGAAGCTTTCTTT. It yields the protein CASSDSTTGYEAFF. The chain uses TRBV6-4 and TRBJ1-1; 7 nucleotides align to TRBD1. Germline assignment: CDR1 MRHNA and CDR2 SNTAGT. Trimming took 0 bases from V and 7 from J; bases not matched to a gene: 5. The CDR3 has 14 amino acids.

This chain links TRBV29-1 with TRBJ1-1; TRBD1 aligns across 9 bases. CDR1 and CDR2 (germline): SQVTM, ANQGSEA. V lost 6 bases, J lost 1 base, and 6 bases stayed unmatched. The CDR3 spans 14 residues. CDR3 loop: CSVDNRGRNTEAFF. The CDR3 bases are TGCAGCGTGGATAACAGGGGGCGGAACACTGAAGCTTTCTTT.

This chain links TRBV6-5 with TRBJ2-5; 7 bases match TRBD1. CDR3 length equals 15 residues. Germline lookup yields CDR1 MNHEY and CDR2 SVGAGI. The ends lost 7 bases at V and 1 base at J; junction bases unmatched: 9. The CDR3 sequence is CASKSGTAAQETQYF. The CDR3, as DNA: TGTGCCAGCAAGTCCGGGACAGCGGCCCAAGAGACCCAGTACTTC.

This clone was recorded once. V usage is TRBV10-3 and J usage is TRBJ1-2; 8 bases fit TRBD1. After removal of 8 bases from V and 2 bases from J, the junction contained 13 bases not matched to a gene. CDR1 is ENHRY, CDR2 SYGVKD, per germline. This CDR3 comprises 16 residues. CDR3 sequence (DNA): TGTGCCATCGGGGAGACAGGGGCGGAAAGAAACTATGGCTACACCTTC. Its protein product is CAIGETGAERNYGYTF.

The J gene is TRBJ1-3, the V gene TRBV28; no clear D. The V end lost 2 bases, the J end lost 0 bases, and 20 bases lay between the germline ends. Germline CDR1 MDHEN, CDR2 SYDVKM. The CDR3 length is 19 residues. This CDR3 is CASSLVHQGRKRSGNTIYF. The DNA for the CDR3 is TGTGCCAGCAGTTTAGTTCATCAAGGCAGGAAACGCTCTGGAAACACCATATATTTT. The variable domain in full, with the rest retrieved from reference TRBV28 and TRBJ1-3, is DVKVTQSSRYLVKRTGEKVFLECVQDMDHENMFWYRQDPGLGLRLIYFSYDVKMKEKGDIPEGYSVSREKKERFSLILESASTNQTSMYLCASSLVHQGRKRSGNTIYFGEGSWLTVV.

The chain uses TRBV19 and TRBJ2-1; D may be TRBD1 (5 bases). The germline V gene encodes CDR1 LNHDA and CDR2 SQIVND (reference sequence). V was shortened by 6 bases and J by 6 bases, with 12 bases between the two germline ends. The CDR3 contains 13 residues. CDR3 sequence: CASRNSGFNEQFF. The CDR3 coding sequence is TGTGCCAGTAGAAACTCAGGGTTCAATGAGCAGTTCTTC.

The chain couples TRBV19 to TRBJ2-5; D is undetermined. Germline V lookup: CDR1 LNHDA, CDR2 SQIVND (reference sequence). The CDR3 sequence is 13 residues long. V was trimmed by 6 bases and J by 2 bases, leaving 10 bases between them. The CDR3 DNA reads TGTGCCAGTAGAGCCACAGTACAAGAGACCCAGTACTTC. Translated: CASRATVQETQYF.

The V gene is TRBV10-3, the J gene TRBJ1-2, with 7 bases that match TRBD1. Per germline, CDR1 ENHRY and CDR2 SYGVKD. V shed 3 bases, J shed 6 bases, and the junction held 1 base outside the gene matches. CDR3 size: 12 residues. The CDR3 DNA sequence: TGTGCCATCAGTGACAGGGGGGATGGCTACACCTTC. Translation: CAISDRGDGYTF.

The chain combines TRBV10-3 with TRBJ1-4; 9 positions agree with TRBD1. The CDR3 is 14 amino acids. In germline, CDR1 is ENHRY, CDR2 SYGVKD. Losses at the gene ends were 4 bases for V and 4 bases for J; bases not matched to a gene: 1. The CDR3 sequence is CAISGQGDNEKLFF. CDR3 bases: TGTGCCATCAGTGGACAGGGGGATAATGAAAAACTGTTTTTT.

This rearrangement joins TRBV7-2 to TRBJ2-4; TRBD1 agrees at 9 bases. V shed 4 bases, J shed 8 bases, and the junction held 6 bases outside the gene matches. The CDR3 totals 14 residues. CDR1 and CDR2 from the germline V gene are SGHTA and FQGNSA. In DNA, the CDR3 is TGTGCCAGCAGCTCTACAGGGGGCTCAGACATTCAGTACTTC. This sequence encodes CASSSTGGSDIQYF.

This clone was seen a single time. The J gene is TRBJ2-1, the V gene TRBV2, with D uncertain. The CDR3 is 13 residues long. CDR1 and CDR2 from the germline V gene are SNHLY and FYNNEI. V gave up 6 bases and J gave up 9 bases, with 15 bases separating them. The CDR3 DNA reads as TGTGCCAGCAGCGGCAGGCTAAAAGGTGAGCAGTTCTTC. This gives the protein CASSGRLKGEQFF.

The rearrangement links TRBV18 to TRBJ1-1, with D maybe TRBD1 (6 bases). There are 12 residues in the CDR3. V dropped 1 base and J dropped 7 bases, with 7 bases sitting between them. From germline, CDR1 is KGHSH and CDR2 LQKENI. CDR3: CASSPQGVEAFF. The CDR3 region has the DNA TGTGCCAGCTCACCACAGGGGGTTGAAGCTTTCTTT.

The chain joins TRBV5-1 to TRBJ2-7, with 14 positions matching TRBD2. J gave up 2 bases and V 3 bases, and 4 bases lay outside the gene matches. The CDR3 has 16 residues. Germline V lookup: CDR1 SGHRS, CDR2 YFSETQ. The CDR3 is CASSSGLAGAPYEQYF. DNA for the CDR3: TGCGCCAGCAGCTCGGGACTAGCGGGAGCCCCCTACGAGCAGTACTTC.

The J gene is TRBJ2-7, the V gene TRBV28, with TRBD1 matching 9 bases. This CDR3 is built from 14 residues. The ends lost 6 bases at V and 3 bases at J; junction bases unmatched: 6. Germline CDR1 and CDR2: MDHEN and SYDVKM. The CDR3: CASSPPDRGYEQYF. The CDR3 bases are TGTGCCAGCAGCCCACCGGACAGGGGCTACGAGCAGTACTTC.

This rearrangement joins TRBV7-9 to TRBJ1-1, with 7 bases identical to TRBD1. Losses at the gene ends were 1 base for V and 5 bases for J; bases not matched to a gene: 7. CDR3 length equals 15 residues. CDR1 SEHNR and CDR2 FQNEAQ come from the germline V gene (reference sequence). The CDR3: CASSLEEGADTEAFF. DNA for the CDR3: TGTGCCAGCAGCTTAGAGGAGGGGGCGGATACTGAAGCTTTCTTT.

The rearrangement joins TRBV28 to TRBJ2-7; the D gene is possibly TRBD1 (6 bases). V was pared by 6 bases and J by 3 bases, with 18 bases between. The CDR3 extends over 15 amino acids. The V gene's germline CDR1 is MDHEN and CDR2 SYDVKM. CDR3 coding DNA: TGTGCCAGCAGAGACAGACAGGCGCCCCTCTACGAGCAGTACTTC. Encoded protein: CASRDRQAPLYEQYF.

CDR3 region: CASSLAGGPNEQFF. CDR3 coding DNA: TGTGCCAGCAGCTTAGCGGGAGGGCCGAATGAGCAGTTCTTC. This rearrangement joins TRBV7-2 to TRBJ2-1; 7 bases fit TRBD2. Unmatched junction bases numbered 3, after V lost 0 bases and J lost 7 bases. Germline V CDR1 and CDR2: SGHTA, FQGNSA. CDR3 size: 14 residues.

The chain links TRBV5-1 to TRBJ2-7; 9 bases are shared with TRBD1. This CDR3 has 14 amino acids. The V segment lost 5 bases and the J segment 5 bases; nucleotides outside the gene matches: 8. CDR1 and CDR2 from the germline V gene are SGHRS and YFSETQ. As DNA, the CDR3 is TGCGCCAGCAGAGTTTTACAGGGGGCTGACGAGCAGTACTTC. Encoded protein: CASRVLQGADEQYF.